This TCR beta chain was identified in a study of blood T cells in healthy people across ages. At the level of the study: Template switching retrieved approximately one barcoded beta molecule for each two T cells.

Per sample, extraction of total RNA gave at least 6 micrograms in every case. The germline gives CDR1 MDHEN, CDR2 SYDVKM. The V end was cut by 5 bases, the J end by 15 bases, with 17 bases between. CDR3 length: 12 amino acids. Findings and caveats of the study: Significant beta diversity loss was already apparent by age 40, declining roughly linearly.

Alongside a J-beta primer mix, a sample-barcoded 5' primer served in a second PCR lasting about 7 to 11 cycles. TCRdb independently ran MiXCR on the 5' RACE reads; one entry per CDR3 protein. The table records 790,000 or so distinct CDR3 sequences, around 45% of them present only once. There are many counts of this clonotype. What it recognizes is unknown. Sequenced input: blood. The J gene is TRBJ2-1, the V gene TRBV28, with D perhaps TRBD2 (5 bases). The source of this sequence is a man aged 80 or over in good health. The CDR3 nucleotides are TGTGCCAGCAGTGGACTCATCGTCCATCTGTTCTTC. It encodes CASSGLIVHLFF.